This record concerns one TCR beta chain sequence. With only one base between it and a far larger clone, this is likely a read error. Building the TCR beta libraries relied on iRepertoire HTBI primers, and CDR3 regions underwent Arm-PCR. Each CDR3 protein gets one entry after TCRdb re-called the multiplex PCR reads with MiXCR. The table lists approximately 300,000 distinct CDR3 sequences, more than 15% of them singletons, with more than 30% in the top ten. This record comes from a study of regulatory T cells in long-lasting Graves disease. This CDR3 spans 16 amino acids. Looked up from germline, CDR1 is MRHNA and CDR2 is SNTAGT. Time point denoted: newly diagnosed GD, antithyroid drugs for less than 3 months. The TCR library used RNA extracted from PBMCs.

The specimen was peripheral blood mononuclear cells (PBMCs), collected at new diagnosis, from a patient treated with antithyroid drugs. This receptor was obtained from a female donor with Graves disease. The rearrangement uses TRBV6-4 and TRBJ2-1, with D hard to call. CDR3 bases: TGTACCAGCAGTGAAGCGAGTTACAACTCCTACAATGAGCAGTTCTTC. The encoded protein is CTSSEASYNSYNEQFF.